The clone carrying this T cell receptor (beta chain) was counted ten times or more. Its antigen is as yet unknown. This entry comes from a study of T cells in Graves' hyperthyroidism and ophthalmopathy. Study outcomes and limitations: A 13 V-J model separated ophthalmopathy from stable hyperthyroidism.

Diagnosis relied on clinical symptoms, serum thyroxine and TRAb, thyroid ultrasound and orbital computed tomography. RNA transcripts were the template for amplifying TCR beta CDR3 regions. With the HTBI primer set, the TCR CDR3 went through a first round of RT-PCR. Via MiXCR, TCRdb re-called the multiplex PCR reads, giving one row per CDR3 protein. The data show 250,000 to 300,000 distinct CDR3 sequences, about 15% seen once. The CDR3 runs 14 residues. Germline V gene sequence: CDR1 SGHAT, CDR2 FQDESV (reference sequence). The V gene end was trimmed by 5 bases and the J gene end by 8 bases; junction bases not matched to a gene: 4.

The material sequenced was blood. This chain connects TRBV11-1 to TRBJ2-4, with 12 bases matching TRBD2. This TCR was sampled from a woman aged 55-69 years with Graves' ophthalmopathy. The CDR3 reads CASSQTSGSYIQYF. In nucleotides, the CDR3 is TGTGCCAGCAGCCAGACTAGCGGGAGTTACATTCAGTACTTC.